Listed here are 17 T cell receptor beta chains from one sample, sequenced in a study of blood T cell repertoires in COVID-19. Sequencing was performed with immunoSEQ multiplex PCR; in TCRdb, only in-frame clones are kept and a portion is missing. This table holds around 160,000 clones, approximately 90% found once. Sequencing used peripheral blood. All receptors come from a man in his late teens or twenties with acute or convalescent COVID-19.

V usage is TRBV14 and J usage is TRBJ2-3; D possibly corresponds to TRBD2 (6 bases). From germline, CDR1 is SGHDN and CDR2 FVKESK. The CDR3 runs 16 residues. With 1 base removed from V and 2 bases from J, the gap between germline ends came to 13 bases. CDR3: CASSQVEGLFTDTQYF. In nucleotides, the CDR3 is TGTGCCAGCAGCCAAGTAGAGGGACTGTTCACAGATACGCAGTATTTT.

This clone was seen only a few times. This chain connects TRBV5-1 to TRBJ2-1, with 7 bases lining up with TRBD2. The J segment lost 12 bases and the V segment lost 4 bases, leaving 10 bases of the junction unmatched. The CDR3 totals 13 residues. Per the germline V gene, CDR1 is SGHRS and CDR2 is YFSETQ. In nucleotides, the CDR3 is TGCGCCAGCAGCCTACAACAAGGGGAGGGGCAGTTCTTC. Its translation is CASSLQQGEGQFF.

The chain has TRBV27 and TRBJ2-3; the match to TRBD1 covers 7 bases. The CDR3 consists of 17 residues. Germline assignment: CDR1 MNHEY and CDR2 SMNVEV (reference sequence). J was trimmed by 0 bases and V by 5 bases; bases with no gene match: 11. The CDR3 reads CASSQEGAVFSTDTQYF. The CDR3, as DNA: TGTGCCAGCAGTCAAGAGGGGGCCGTATTTAGCACAGATACGCAGTATTTT.

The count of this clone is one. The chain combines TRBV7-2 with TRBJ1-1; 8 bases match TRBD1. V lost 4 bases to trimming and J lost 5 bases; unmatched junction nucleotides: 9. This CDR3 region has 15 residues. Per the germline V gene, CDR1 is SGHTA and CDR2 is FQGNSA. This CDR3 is CASSSPGQGRTEAFF. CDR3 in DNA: TGTGCCAGCAGCTCTCCCGGACAGGGACGAACTGAAGCTTTCTTT.

The DNA of the CDR3 is TGTGCCAGCAGCTCCCCGGGACTAGCGGCAAACAATGAGCAGTTCTTC. This translates into CASSSPGLAANNEQFF. V and J are TRBV9 and TRBJ2-1, with TRBD2 matching 11 bases. There are 16 residues in the CDR3. Germline CDR1 SGDLS, CDR2 YYNGEE. V was pared by 4 bases and J by 5 bases, with 8 bases of the junction left unmatched.

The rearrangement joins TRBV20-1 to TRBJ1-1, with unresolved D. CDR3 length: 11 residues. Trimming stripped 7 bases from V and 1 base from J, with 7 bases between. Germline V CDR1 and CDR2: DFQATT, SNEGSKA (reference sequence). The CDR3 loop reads CSGRGNTEAFF. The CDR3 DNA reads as TGCAGTGGCAGAGGGAACACTGAAGCTTTCTTT.

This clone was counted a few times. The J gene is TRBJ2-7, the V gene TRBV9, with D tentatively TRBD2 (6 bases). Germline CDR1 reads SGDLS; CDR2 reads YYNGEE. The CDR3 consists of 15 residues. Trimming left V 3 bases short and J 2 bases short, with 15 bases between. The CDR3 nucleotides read TGTGCCAGCAGCGCCCAGAGCGGGTCCCCCTACGAGCAGTACTTC. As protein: CASSAQSGSPYEQYF.

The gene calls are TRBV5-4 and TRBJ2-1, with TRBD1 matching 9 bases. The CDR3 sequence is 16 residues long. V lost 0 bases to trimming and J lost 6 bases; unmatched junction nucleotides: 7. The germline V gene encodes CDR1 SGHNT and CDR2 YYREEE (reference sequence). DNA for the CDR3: TGTGCCAGCAGCTTGGACCCGGGACAGGGATTCAATGAGCAGTTCTTC. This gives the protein CASSLDPGQGFNEQFF.

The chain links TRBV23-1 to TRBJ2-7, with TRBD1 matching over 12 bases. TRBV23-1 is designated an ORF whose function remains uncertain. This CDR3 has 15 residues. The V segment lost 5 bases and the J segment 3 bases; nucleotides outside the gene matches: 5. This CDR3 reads CASSDRDRGLYEQYF. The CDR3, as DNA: TGCGCCAGCAGTGACCGGGACAGGGGGCTCTACGAGCAGTACTTC.

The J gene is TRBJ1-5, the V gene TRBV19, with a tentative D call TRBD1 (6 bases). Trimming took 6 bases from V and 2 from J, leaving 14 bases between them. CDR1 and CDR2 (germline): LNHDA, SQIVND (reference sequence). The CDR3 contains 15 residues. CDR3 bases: TGTGCCAGTAGCCCAGGACAGACAGGCAATCAGCCCCAGCATTTT. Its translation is CASSPGQTGNQPQHF.

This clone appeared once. CDR3 amino acids: CASSDSPSSGRTDTQYF. CDR3 sequence (DNA): TGTGCCAGCAGCGACTCCCCCTCTAGCGGGAGAACAGATACGCAGTATTTT. This chain uses TRBV25-1 with TRBJ2-3; 10 nucleotides agree with TRBD2. CDR1 is MGHDK, CDR2 SYGVNS, per germline. V was clipped by 6 bases and J by 3 bases; unmatched bases: 12. The CDR3 is 17 residues long.

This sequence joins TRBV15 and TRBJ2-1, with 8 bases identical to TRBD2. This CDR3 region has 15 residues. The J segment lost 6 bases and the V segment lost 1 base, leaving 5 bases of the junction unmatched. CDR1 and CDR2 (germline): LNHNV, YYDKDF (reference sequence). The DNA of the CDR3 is TGTGCCACCAGCAGAGCCCGGGAGGGCCCCAATGAGCAGTTCTTC. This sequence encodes CATSRAREGPNEQFF. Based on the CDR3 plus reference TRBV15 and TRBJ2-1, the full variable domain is DAMVIQNPRYQVTQFGKPVTLSCSQTLNHNVMYWYQQKSSQAPKLLFHYYDKDFNNEADTPDNFQSRRPNTSFCFLDIRSPGLGDTAMYLCATSRAREGPNEQFFGPGTRLTVL.

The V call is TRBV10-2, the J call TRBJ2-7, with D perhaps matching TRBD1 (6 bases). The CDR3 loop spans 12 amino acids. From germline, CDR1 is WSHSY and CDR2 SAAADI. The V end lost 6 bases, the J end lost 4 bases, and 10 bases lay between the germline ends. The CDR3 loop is CASRDRFYEQYF. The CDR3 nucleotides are TGCGCCAGCAGGGACAGATTTTACGAGCAGTACTTC.

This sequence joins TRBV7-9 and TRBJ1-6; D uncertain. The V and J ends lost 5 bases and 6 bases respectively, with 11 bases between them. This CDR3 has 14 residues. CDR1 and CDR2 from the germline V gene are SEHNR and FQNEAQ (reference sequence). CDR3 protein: CASSAGGSNSPLHF. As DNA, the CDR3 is TGTGCCAGCAGCGCTGGTGGGAGTAATTCACCCCTCCACTTT.

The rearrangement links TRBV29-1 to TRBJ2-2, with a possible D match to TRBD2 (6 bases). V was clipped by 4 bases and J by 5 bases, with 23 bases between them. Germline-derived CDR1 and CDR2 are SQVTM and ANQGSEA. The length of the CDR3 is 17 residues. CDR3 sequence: CSVVGRGGGFGTGELFF. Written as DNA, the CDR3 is TGCAGCGTTGTAGGTCGGGGAGGCGGGTTCGGGACCGGGGAGCTGTTTTTT.

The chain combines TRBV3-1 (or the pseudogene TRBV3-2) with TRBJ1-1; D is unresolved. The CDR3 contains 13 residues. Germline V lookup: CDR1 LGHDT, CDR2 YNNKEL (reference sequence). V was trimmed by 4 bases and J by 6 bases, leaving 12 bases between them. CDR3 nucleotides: TGTGCCAGCAGCCCTTCTGAGGCTCCTGAAGCTTTCTTT. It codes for CASSPSEAPEAFF.

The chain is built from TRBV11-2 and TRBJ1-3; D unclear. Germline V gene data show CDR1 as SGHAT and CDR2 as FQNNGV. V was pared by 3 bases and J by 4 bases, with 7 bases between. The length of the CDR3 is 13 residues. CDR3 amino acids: CASSFIQGNTIYF. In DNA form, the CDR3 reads TGTGCCAGCAGCTTTATACAGGGAAACACCATATATTTT.